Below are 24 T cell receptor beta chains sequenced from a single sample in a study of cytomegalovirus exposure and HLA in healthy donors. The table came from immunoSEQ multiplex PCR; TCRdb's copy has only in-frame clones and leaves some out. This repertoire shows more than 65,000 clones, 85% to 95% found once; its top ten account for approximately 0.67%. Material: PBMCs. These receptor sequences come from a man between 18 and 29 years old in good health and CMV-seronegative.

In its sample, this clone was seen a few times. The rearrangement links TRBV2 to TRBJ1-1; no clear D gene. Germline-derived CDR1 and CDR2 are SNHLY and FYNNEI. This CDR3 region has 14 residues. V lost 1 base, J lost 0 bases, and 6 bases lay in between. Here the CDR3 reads CASSEGAMNTEAFF. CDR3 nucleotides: TGTGCCAGCAGTGAAGGCGCAATGAACACTGAAGCTTTCTTT.

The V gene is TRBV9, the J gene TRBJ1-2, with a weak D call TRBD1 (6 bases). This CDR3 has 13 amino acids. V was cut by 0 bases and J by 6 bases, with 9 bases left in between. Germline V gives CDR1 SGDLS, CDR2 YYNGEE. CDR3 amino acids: CASSVVSGDGYTF. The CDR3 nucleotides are TGTGCCAGCAGCGTAGTATCAGGGGATGGCTACACCTTC.

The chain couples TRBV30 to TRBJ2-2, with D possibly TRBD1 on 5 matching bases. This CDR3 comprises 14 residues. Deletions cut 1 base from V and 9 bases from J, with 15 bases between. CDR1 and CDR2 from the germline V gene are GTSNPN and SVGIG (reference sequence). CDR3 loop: CAWSDGQGLRELFF. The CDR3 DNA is TGTGCCTGGAGTGACGGACAAGGGTTGAGGGAGCTGTTTTTT.

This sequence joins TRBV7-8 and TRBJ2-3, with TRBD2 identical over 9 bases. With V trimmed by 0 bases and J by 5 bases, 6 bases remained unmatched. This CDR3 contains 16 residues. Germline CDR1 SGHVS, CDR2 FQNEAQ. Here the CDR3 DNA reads TGTGCCAGCAGCTTAGCTCTAGCGGGAAAGGGAGATACGCAGTATTTT. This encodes CASSLALAGKGDTQYF.

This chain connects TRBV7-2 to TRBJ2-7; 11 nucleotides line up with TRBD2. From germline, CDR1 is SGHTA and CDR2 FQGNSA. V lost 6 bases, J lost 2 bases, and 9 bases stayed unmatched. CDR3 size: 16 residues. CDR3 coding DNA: TGTGCCAGCAGTACTCAACTAGCGGGGGTTCCCTACGAGCAGTACTTC. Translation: CASSTQLAGVPYEQYF.

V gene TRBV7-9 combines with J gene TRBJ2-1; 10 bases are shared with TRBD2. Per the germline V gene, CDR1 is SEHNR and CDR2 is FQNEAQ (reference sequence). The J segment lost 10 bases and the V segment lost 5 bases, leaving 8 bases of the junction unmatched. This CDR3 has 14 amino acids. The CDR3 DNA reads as TGTGCCAGCAGCCCTGTAGCGGGGGGTGGCGAGCAGTTCTTC. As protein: CASSPVAGGGEQFF.

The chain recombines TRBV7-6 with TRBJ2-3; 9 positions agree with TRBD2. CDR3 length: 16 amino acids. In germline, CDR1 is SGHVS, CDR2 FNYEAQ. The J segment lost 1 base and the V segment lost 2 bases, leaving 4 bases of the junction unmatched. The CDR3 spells CASSLIAGEGTDTQYF. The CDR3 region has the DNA TGTGCCAGCAGCTTAATAGCGGGAGAGGGCACAGATACGCAGTATTTT.

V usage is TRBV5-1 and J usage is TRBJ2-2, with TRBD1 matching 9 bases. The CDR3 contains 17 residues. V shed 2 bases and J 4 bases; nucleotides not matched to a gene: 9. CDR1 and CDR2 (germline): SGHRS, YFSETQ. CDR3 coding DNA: TGCGCCAGCAGCTTCCGGGACAGGGAGTCTGGCACCGGGGAGCTGTTTTTT. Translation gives CASSFRDRESGTGELFF.

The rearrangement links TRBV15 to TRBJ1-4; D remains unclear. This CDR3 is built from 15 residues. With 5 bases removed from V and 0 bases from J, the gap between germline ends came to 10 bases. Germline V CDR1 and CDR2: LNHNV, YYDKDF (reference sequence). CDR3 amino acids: CATSFSGTTNEKLFF. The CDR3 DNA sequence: TGTGCCACCAGCTTCTCGGGAACAACTAATGAAAAACTGTTTTTT.

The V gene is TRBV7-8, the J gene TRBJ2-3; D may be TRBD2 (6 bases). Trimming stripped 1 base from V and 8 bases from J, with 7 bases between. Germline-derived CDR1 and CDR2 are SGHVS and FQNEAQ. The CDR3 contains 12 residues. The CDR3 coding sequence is TGTGCCAGCAGCTTAGGGGACTCTACGCAGTATTTT. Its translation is CASSLGDSTQYF.

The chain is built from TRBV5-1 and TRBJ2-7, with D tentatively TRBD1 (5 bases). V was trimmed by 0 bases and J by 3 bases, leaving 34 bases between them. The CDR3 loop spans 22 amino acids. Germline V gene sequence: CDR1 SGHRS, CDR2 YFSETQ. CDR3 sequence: CASSLGWIIETAIFPTLYEQYF. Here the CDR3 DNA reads TGCGCCAGCAGCTTGGGATGGATAATTGAGACAGCAATATTTCCTACCCTCTACGAGCAGTACTTC.

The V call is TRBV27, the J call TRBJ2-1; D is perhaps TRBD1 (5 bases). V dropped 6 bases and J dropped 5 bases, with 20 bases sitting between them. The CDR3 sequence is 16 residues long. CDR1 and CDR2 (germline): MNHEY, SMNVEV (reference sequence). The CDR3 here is CASRIVGLGLNNEQFF. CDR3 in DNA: TGTGCCAGCAGGATCGTCGGGCTGGGGCTAAACAATGAGCAGTTCTTC.

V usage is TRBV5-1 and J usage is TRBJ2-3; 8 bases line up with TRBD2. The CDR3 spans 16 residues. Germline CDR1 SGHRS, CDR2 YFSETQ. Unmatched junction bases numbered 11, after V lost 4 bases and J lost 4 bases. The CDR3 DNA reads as TGCGCCAGCAGCGTCGGGAGGGCCGATTTTGCAGATACGCAGTATTTT. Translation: CASSVGRADFADTQYF.

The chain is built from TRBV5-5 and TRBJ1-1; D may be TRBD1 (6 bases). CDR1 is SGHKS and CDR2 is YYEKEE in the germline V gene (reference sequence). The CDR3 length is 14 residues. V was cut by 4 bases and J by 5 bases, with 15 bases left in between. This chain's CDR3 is CASSPPQGRTEAFF. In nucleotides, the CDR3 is TGTGCCAGCAGCCCCCCTCAGGGGCGGACTGAAGCTTTCTTT.

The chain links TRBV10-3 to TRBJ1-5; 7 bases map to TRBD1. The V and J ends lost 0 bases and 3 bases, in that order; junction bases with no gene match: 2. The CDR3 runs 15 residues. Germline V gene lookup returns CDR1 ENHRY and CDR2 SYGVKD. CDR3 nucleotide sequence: TGTGCCATCAGTGAGTCCGGACAGGACAATCAGCCCCAGCATTTT. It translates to CAISESGQDNQPQHF.

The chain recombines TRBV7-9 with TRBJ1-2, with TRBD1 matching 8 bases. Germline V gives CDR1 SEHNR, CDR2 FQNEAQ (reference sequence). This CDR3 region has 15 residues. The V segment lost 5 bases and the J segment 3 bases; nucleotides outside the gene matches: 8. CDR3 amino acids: CASSPWQGADYGYTF. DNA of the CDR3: TGTGCCAGCAGCCCCTGGCAGGGGGCTGACTATGGCTACACCTTC.

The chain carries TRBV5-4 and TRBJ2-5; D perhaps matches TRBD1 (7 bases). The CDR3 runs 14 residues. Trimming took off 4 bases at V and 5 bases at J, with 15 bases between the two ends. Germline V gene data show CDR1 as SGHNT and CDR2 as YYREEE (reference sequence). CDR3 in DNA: TGTGCCAGCAGCAACCAGGGGGGTAGGGAGACCCAGTACTTC. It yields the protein CASSNQGGRETQYF.

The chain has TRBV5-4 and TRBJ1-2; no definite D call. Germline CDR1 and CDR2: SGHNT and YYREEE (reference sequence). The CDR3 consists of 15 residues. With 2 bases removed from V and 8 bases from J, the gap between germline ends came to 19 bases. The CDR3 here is CASSLDQRSQQGYTF. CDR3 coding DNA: TGTGCCAGCAGCTTAGACCAGAGGAGCCAGCAAGGCTACACCTTC.

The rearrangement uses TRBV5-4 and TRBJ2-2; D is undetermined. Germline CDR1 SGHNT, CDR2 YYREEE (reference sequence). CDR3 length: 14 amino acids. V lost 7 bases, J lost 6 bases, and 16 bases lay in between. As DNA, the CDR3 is TGTGCCAGCTCCCTAGTCACTCTACCCGGGGAGCTGTTTTTT. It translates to CASSLVTLPGELFF.

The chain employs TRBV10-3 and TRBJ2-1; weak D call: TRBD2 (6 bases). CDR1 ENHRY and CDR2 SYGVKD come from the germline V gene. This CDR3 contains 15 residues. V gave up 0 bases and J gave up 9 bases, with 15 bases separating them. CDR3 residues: CAISESYGSHTEQFF. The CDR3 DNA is TGTGCCATCAGTGAGTCCTACGGGAGCCACACTGAGCAGTTCTTC.

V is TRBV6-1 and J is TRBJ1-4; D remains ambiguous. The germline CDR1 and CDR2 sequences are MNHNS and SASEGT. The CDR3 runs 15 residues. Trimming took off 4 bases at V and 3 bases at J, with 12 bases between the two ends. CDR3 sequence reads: CASSGYLVANEKLFF. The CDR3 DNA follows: TGTGCCAGCAGTGGTTACTTAGTAGCTAATGAAAAACTGTTTTTT.

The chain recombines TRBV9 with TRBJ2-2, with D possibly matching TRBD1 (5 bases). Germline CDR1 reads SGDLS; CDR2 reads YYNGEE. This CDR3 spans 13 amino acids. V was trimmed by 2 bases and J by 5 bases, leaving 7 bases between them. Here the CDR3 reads CASSVQGTGELFF. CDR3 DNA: TGTGCCAGCAGCGTTCAGGGAACCGGGGAGCTGTTTTTT.

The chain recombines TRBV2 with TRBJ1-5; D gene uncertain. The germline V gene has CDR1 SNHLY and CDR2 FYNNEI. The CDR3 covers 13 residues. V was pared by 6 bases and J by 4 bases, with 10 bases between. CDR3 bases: TGTGCCAGCAGGAGGGCTCTAAATCAGCCCCAGCATTTT. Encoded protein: CASRRALNQPQHF.

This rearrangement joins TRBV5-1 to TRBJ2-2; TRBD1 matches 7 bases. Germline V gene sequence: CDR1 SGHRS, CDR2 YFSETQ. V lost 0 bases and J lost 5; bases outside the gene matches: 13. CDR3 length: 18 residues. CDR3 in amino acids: CASSLGPDRVRRTGELFF. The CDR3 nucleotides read TGCGCCAGCAGCTTGGGGCCCGACAGGGTGCGAAGGACCGGGGAGCTGTTTTTT. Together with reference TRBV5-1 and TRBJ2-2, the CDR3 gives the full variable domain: KAGVTQTPRYLIKTRGQQVTLSCSPISGHRSVSWYQQTPGQGLQFLFEYFSETQRNKGNFPGRFSGRQFSNSRSEMNVSTLELGDSALYLCASSLGPDRVRRTGELFFGEGSRLTVL.